The 18 T cell receptor beta chains reported below all come from one sample, sequenced in a study of cytomegalovirus exposure and HLA in healthy donors. Primers for the PCR totalled 60 Vbeta and 13 Jbeta. The data were produced by immunoSEQ multiplex PCR, yet TCRdb's version contains in-frame clones alone and is incomplete. The repertoire holds 180,000 or so clones, with around 77% as singletons. Sequenced: PBMCs. These receptors all come from a woman in her twenties or thirties in good health and CMV-seronegative.

This clone was seen more than once but under ten times. This chain joins TRBV6-5 and TRBJ1-5, with D possibly TRBD1 on 5 matching bases. Germline loops: CDR1 MNHEY, CDR2 SVGAGI. This CDR3 contains 14 residues. With 2 bases removed from V and 9 bases from J, the gap between germline ends came to 14 bases. CDR3 bases: TGTGCCAGCAGTTACATCGGGGCCGGGGGGCCCCAGCATTTT. Translated, it gives CASSYIGAGGPQHF.

The gene calls are TRBV4-3 and TRBJ1-2, with 11 bases aligning to TRBD1. CDR3 length equals 15 residues. V gave up 5 bases and J gave up 8 bases; unmatched junction bases: 10. Germline lookup yields CDR1 LGHNA and CDR2 YSLEER. CDR3 loop: CASSTTDRGPKGYTF. DNA for the CDR3: TGCGCCAGCAGCACGACGGACAGGGGGCCCAAGGGCTACACCTTC.

This clone turned up a few times. In DNA, the CDR3 is TGTGCCAGCAGCTTGGCAGGGGGCAGTTTGCGGAACACTGAAGCTTTCTTT. Encoded protein: CASSLAGGSLRNTEAFF. The V and J genes are TRBV5-6 and TRBJ1-1; TRBD1 matches 8 bases. Germline V gives CDR1 SGHDT, CDR2 YYEEEE. This CDR3 contains 17 residues. The V gene end was trimmed by 0 bases and the J gene end by 1 base; junction bases not matched to a gene: 8.

This rearrangement joins TRBV6-5 to TRBJ2-7, with TRBD2 as a possible D gene (6 bases). This CDR3 is 15 amino acids long. V was cut by 4 bases and J by 3 bases, with 16 bases left in between. Germline V gives CDR1 MNHEY, CDR2 SVGAGI. Here the CDR3 reads CASSSQGLSFYEQYF. For the CDR3, the DNA is TGTGCCAGCAGTTCCCAGGGACTGAGTTTCTACGAGCAGTACTTC.

The CDR3 loop is CASSPSGTLYGNEQFF. CDR3 sequence (DNA): TGTGCCAGCAGCCCATCCGGGACACTATATGGCAATGAGCAGTTCTTC. The chain uses TRBV11-2 and TRBJ2-1; D is perhaps TRBD1 (6 bases). CDR3 length equals 16 residues. Germline V gives CDR1 SGHAT, CDR2 FQNNGV. V was clipped by 5 bases and J by 6 bases, with 20 bases between them.

The chain is built from TRBV7-9 and TRBJ1-5, with D hard to call. From germline, CDR1 is SEHNR and CDR2 FQNEAQ (reference sequence). The CDR3 runs 15 residues. The V and J ends lost 1 base and 1 base respectively, with 8 bases between them. CDR3 loop: CASSLEGGSNQPQHF. In DNA form, the CDR3 reads TGTGCCAGCAGCTTAGAAGGAGGAAGCAATCAGCCCCAGCATTTT.

The chain combines TRBV5-1 with TRBJ1-3; 7 bases match TRBD1. This CDR3 comprises 15 residues. CDR1 is SGHRS and CDR2 is YFSETQ in the germline V gene. V gave up 2 bases and J gave up 2 bases; unmatched junction bases: 4. In DNA, the CDR3 is TGCGCCAGCAGCTTAACAGGGGCAGCTGGAAACACCATATATTTT. It codes for CASSLTGAAGNTIYF. Using reference TRBV5-1 and TRBJ1-3 for the parts outside the CDR3, the full variable domain is KAGVTQTPRYLIKTRGQQVTLSCSPISGHRSVSWYQQTPGQGLQFLFEYFSETQRNKGNFPGRFSGRQFSNSRSEMNVSTLELGDSALYLCASSLTGAAGNTIYFGEGSWLTVV.

The chain uses TRBV19 and TRBJ2-5; 12 bases agree with TRBD2. From germline, CDR1 is LNHDA and CDR2 SQIVND (reference sequence). The trim removed 3 bases at V and 5 bases at J, leaving 7 bases unmatched. The CDR3 length is 16 residues. The CDR3 nucleotides are TGTGCCAGTAGTATCCGACTAGCGGGGGCCGGGGAGACCCAGTACTTC. It encodes CASSIRLAGAGETQYF.

The chain joins TRBV15 to TRBJ1-1; tentatively, D is TRBD1 (6 bases). This CDR3 comprises 17 residues. CDR1 LNHNV and CDR2 YYDKDF come from the germline V gene (reference sequence). Trimming removed 0 bases from V and 1 base from J, with 15 bases in between. DNA for the CDR3: TGTGCCACCAGCAGAGACCTCACGGGGGGGCGGAACACTGAAGCTTTCTTT. Encoded protein: CATSRDLTGGRNTEAFF.

The gene calls are TRBV5-6 and TRBJ2-3; 10 positions match TRBD1. Losses at the gene ends were 4 bases for V and 1 base for J; bases not matched to a gene: 3. The CDR3 extends over 15 amino acids. Looked up from germline, CDR1 is SGHDT and CDR2 is YYEEEE. CDR3: CASSRTGGGTDTQYF. Written as DNA, the CDR3 is TGTGCCAGCAGCCGGACAGGGGGAGGCACAGATACGCAGTATTTT.

J is TRBJ2-3 and V is TRBV5-1; TRBD2 agrees at 9 bases. The CDR3 totals 17 residues. Trimming took 0 bases from V and 11 from J; bases not matched to a gene: 16. Germline V gives CDR1 SGHRS, CDR2 YFSETQ. CDR3 region: CASSLAQSSGASSMQYF. The DNA of the CDR3 is TGCGCCAGCAGCTTGGCCCAATCTAGCGGGGCGTCCTCCATGCAGTATTTT.

This chain connects TRBV7-2 to TRBJ2-7; 7 bases are a match to TRBD2. Germline trimming cut 5 bases from V and 3 bases from J; bases unmatched to any gene: 10. The CDR3 is 15 amino acids. The germline V gene encodes CDR1 SGHTA and CDR2 FQGNSA. CDR3 loop: CASSPGGSRFYEQYF. The CDR3 coding sequence is TGTGCCAGCAGCCCGGGGGGAAGTCGGTTCTACGAGCAGTACTTC.

This clone appeared a few times. The chain combines TRBV5-1 with TRBJ1-5; 11 positions agree with TRBD1. The CDR3 sequence is 16 residues long. The junction had 8 bases not matched to a gene; V was cut back by 4 bases and J by 5 bases. Germline lookup yields CDR1 SGHRS and CDR2 YFSETQ. The CDR3 protein is CASSPGTGGVYQPQHF. The CDR3 DNA is TGCGCCAGCAGCCCAGGGACAGGGGGAGTTTATCAGCCCCAGCATTTT.

The chain is built from TRBV2 and TRBJ1-1; weak D call: TRBD1 (5 bases). The CDR3 loop spans 15 amino acids. V dropped 1 base and J dropped 5 bases, with 14 bases sitting between them. From germline, CDR1 is SNHLY and CDR2 FYNNEI. The CDR3 nucleotides are TGTGCCAGCAGTGAAGAAAGGGGTAAAGGGACTGAAGCTTTCTTT. It specifies CASSEERGKGTEAFF.

In DNA form, the CDR3 reads TGCGCCAGCAGTGAAGGGGTTACTCAGCCCCAGCATTTT. Protein product: CASSEGVTQPQHF. V usage is TRBV10-2 and J usage is TRBJ1-5, with a weak D call TRBD1 (5 bases). V was shortened by 3 bases and J by 6 bases, with 9 bases between the two germline ends. The CDR3 totals 13 residues. Germline CDR1 WSHSY, CDR2 SAAADI.

The rearrangement joins TRBV6-5 to TRBJ2-7; 7 nucleotides match TRBD1. The CDR3 length is 14 residues. Germline trimming cut 6 bases from V and 5 bases from J; bases unmatched to any gene: 10. Germline V CDR1 and CDR2: MNHEY, SVGAGI. CDR3 in DNA: TGTGCCAGCAGCCTAGACAGGGTCAAGAACGAGCAGTACTTC. This translates into CASSLDRVKNEQYF.

The V gene is TRBV20-1, the J gene TRBJ1-5; D is perhaps TRBD1 (5 bases). With 2 bases removed from V and 15 bases from J, the gap between germline ends came to 14 bases. There are 11 residues in the CDR3. The germline V gene encodes CDR1 DFQATT and CDR2 SNEGSKA (reference sequence). CDR3 protein: CSARTDRDWHF. DNA for the CDR3: TGCAGTGCTAGAACCGACCGGGACTGGCATTTT.

The gene calls are TRBV18 and TRBJ1-2; the match to TRBD1 covers 7 bases. Trimming removed 3 bases from V and 4 bases from J; junction bases left unmatched: 8. CDR1 is KGHSH, CDR2 LQKENI, per germline. This CDR3 is 15 amino acids long. CDR3 amino acids: CASSPFSGQAYGYTF. The CDR3 coding sequence is TGTGCCAGCTCACCCTTTTCAGGACAGGCCTATGGCTACACCTTC.